The rows below give T cell receptor beta chains drawn from one sample of a study of blood T cell repertoires in COVID-19. Sequencing used immunoSEQ multiplex PCR; TCRdb keeps in-frame clones, though not all of them. The sample lists 95,000 to 130,000 clones, approximately 82% occurring once. The material sequenced was peripheral blood. The receptors stem from a man between 65 and 79 years old with active or convalescent COVID-19. Each CDR3 is given with its conserved first and last residue. Fields, in order: CDR3 length, V gene, J gene, CDR3 protein.

len: 14
v_gene: TRBV5-1
j_gene: TRBJ2-2
CDR3aa: CASSLALNTGELFF

len: 14
v_gene: TRBV3-1/TRBV3-2
j_gene: TRBJ2-7
CDR3aa: CASSQGGRETEQYF

len: 14
v_gene: TRBV6-5
j_gene: TRBJ1-6
CDR3aa: CASVGRVANSPLHF

len: 15
v_gene: TRBV4-1
j_gene: TRBJ1-2
CDR3aa: CASSQGSAALSGYTF

len: 13
v_gene: TRBV7-3
j_gene: TRBJ2-2
CDR3aa: CASSLRGARELFF

len: 14
v_gene: TRBV5-5
j_gene: TRBJ1-1
CDR3aa: CASSLGTSNTEAFF

len: 13
v_gene: TRBV6-6
j_gene: TRBJ1-1
CDR3aa: CASSYSRGYEAFF

len: 15
v_gene: TRBV7-2
j_gene: TRBJ1-1
CDR3aa: CASSLADRLNTEAFF

len: 14
v_gene: TRBV2
j_gene: TRBJ1-6
CDR3aa: CASSSGQNNSPLHF

len: 13
v_gene: TRBV6-5
j_gene: TRBJ2-7
CDR3aa: CASSYFDTAEQYF

len: 15
v_gene: TRBV28
j_gene: TRBJ2-6
CDR3aa: CASSPVKGGARVLTF

len: 15
v_gene: TRBV7-2
j_gene: TRBJ2-7
CDR3aa: CASSSLAGGPDEQYF

len: 16
v_gene: TRBV5-1
j_gene: TRBJ2-2
CDR3aa: CASREGGAGATGELFF

len: 16
v_gene: TRBV7-9
j_gene: TRBJ2-5
CDR3aa: CASSLGLAGGQETQYF

len: 18
v_gene: TRBV7-2
j_gene: TRBJ2-1
CDR3aa: CASSKQPRTEYSYNEQFF

len: 16
v_gene: TRBV2
j_gene: TRBJ2-3
CDR3aa: CASSEASGGTTDTQYF

len: 16
v_gene: TRBV29-1
j_gene: TRBJ2-1
CDR3aa: CSVRGGRDSSYNEQFF

len: 17
v_gene: TRBV19
j_gene: TRBJ1-5
CDR3aa: CASSTYTGTEYGQPQHF

len: 14
v_gene: TRBV25-1
j_gene: TRBJ2-7
CDR3aa: CASRETGAAYEQYF

len: 16
v_gene: TRBV5-1
j_gene: TRBJ2-3
CDR3aa: CASSHSGVKETDTQYF

len: 14
v_gene: TRBV18
j_gene: TRBJ2-5
CDR3aa: CASSPGNRQETQYF

len: 14
v_gene: TRBV9
j_gene: TRBJ2-2
CDR3aa: CASSTQLATGELFF

len: 15
v_gene: TRBV28
j_gene: TRBJ1-5
CDR3aa: CASSTTGEGNQPQHF

len: 17
v_gene: TRBV18
j_gene: TRBJ1-2
CDR3aa: CASSLKENRGQNGGYTF

len: 12
v_gene: TRBV28
j_gene: TRBJ2-7
CDR3aa: CATTRGSVEQYF

len: 15
v_gene: TRBV11-2
j_gene: TRBJ1-2
CDR3aa: CASSFGGWKDYGYTF

len: 15
v_gene: TRBV11-3
j_gene: TRBJ2-1
CDR3aa: CASSGDRILYNEQFF

len: 14
v_gene: TRBV5-1
j_gene: TRBJ1-2
CDR3aa: CASSWGTGGHGYTF

len: 16
v_gene: TRBV6-1
j_gene: TRBJ1-6
CDR3aa: CASSGGQGHYNSPLHF

len: 14
v_gene: TRBV29-1
j_gene: TRBJ2-5
CDR3aa: CSVTLGTFQETQYF

len: 17
v_gene: TRBV7-8
j_gene: TRBJ1-3
CDR3aa: CASSLGAGLTSGNTIYF

len: 15
v_gene: TRBV3-1/TRBV3-2
j_gene: TRBJ1-3
CDR3aa: CASSPTGVPGNTIYF

len: 15
v_gene: TRBV18
j_gene: TRBJ1-1
CDR3aa: CASSPGQRGNTEAFF

len: 14
v_gene: TRBV25-1
j_gene: TRBJ1-2
CDR3aa: CASSDRDRHPGYTF

len: 16
v_gene: TRBV7-3
j_gene: TRBJ2-5
CDR3aa: CASSLASGRGQETQYF

len: 14
v_gene: TRBV6-5
j_gene: TRBJ2-3
CDR3aa: CASKGQVLSDTQYF

len: 13
v_gene: TRBV7-9
j_gene: TRBJ1-2
CDR3aa: CASSFVGGYGYTF

len: 16
v_gene: TRBV7-2
j_gene: TRBJ1-2
CDR3aa: CASSLPPGQGAYGYTF